This TCR beta chain was documented in a study of control samples from healthy donors and cancer patients (dated by TCRdb to about 2020). With respect to this clone: The clone's antigen remains unknown. Base qualities are not at hand, and no much larger clone is one base apart.

Library preparation was by the immunoSEQ multiplex PCR assay. TCRdb took this table from immuneACCESS and kept in-frame rearrangements with V and J called. Such tables lack part of the clones; where checked against another copy, unresolved V genes explain under half of the gap, and the rest is unexplained. The sample yields around 170,000 clones; around 91% were counted once. Approximately 1.5% of the sample lies in the top ten. The CDR3 has 13 amino acids, counting the end cysteine and phenylalanine. CDR3 DNA only is kept here, 39 bases in frame from base 1. From V the trimming removes 6 bases and from J it removes 12 bases, while the gene matches leave 13 bases of the junction unaccounted for. CDR1 and CDR2, looked up from the germline V gene (reference sequence), are PRHDT and FYEKMQ.

The V gene is TRBV13 and the J gene is TRBJ1-1, with 7 bases aligning to TRBD1. This clonotype was obtained from a woman between 45 and 60 years old in good health. Sequencing was done on a sample of blood. In nucleotides, the sequence is TGTGCCAGCAGAACCGACGTAGGGACAGCTACTTTCTTT. It translates to CASRTDVGTATFF.